What follows describes a single T cell receptor (beta chain). The sample comes from a study of CD8 T cells in Susac syndrome. V was clipped by 0 bases and J by 5 bases; unmatched bases: 3. Looked up from germline, CDR1 is MNHNY and CDR2 is SVGAGI (reference sequence). The length of the CDR3 is 14 residues. The RNA, roughly 0.45 to 1 ug, was put through reverse transcription using random hexamers. One entry per CDR3 protein results from TCRdb running MiXCR on the immunoSEQ multiplex PCR reads. The sample yields roughly 250,000 distinct CDR3 sequences, 90% to 97% seen once. The sequenced sample was CD4+ T cells from PBMCs. The clonotype originates from a human donor with Susac syndrome. V and J are TRBV6-6 and TRBJ2-7; 8 bases agree with TRBD2. CDR3 DNA sequence: TGTGCCAGCAGTTACTCGCAACTAGCGGACGAGCAGTACTTC. It codes for CASSYSQLADEQYF.